The 25 T cell receptor beta chains below were found in one sample sequenced in a study of CD8 T cells in ankylosing spondylitis. Study findings and constraints: A motif of fewer than ten highly homologous TCR beta variants was seen as apparently characteristic of ankylosing spondylitis blood.

No cognate antigen is known for these TCRs. Each CDR3 protein gets one entry after TCRdb re-called the 5' RACE reads with MiXCR. The repertoire holds 800,000 to 900,000 distinct CDR3 sequences, approximately 10% seen once, with 0.51% in the top ten. Sequencing was performed on blood, either unsorted or a sorted T cell fraction (not recorded which). Receptors were obtained from a male donor with ankylosing spondylitis.

This rearrangement joins TRBV7-9 to TRBJ2-3, with D maybe TRBD1 (6 bases). V was cut by 10 bases and J by 6 bases, with 26 bases left in between. The CDR3 is 16 residues long. Germline CDR1 SEHNR, CDR2 FQNEAQ (reference sequence). The CDR3 loop reads CATSITRTAQGDTQYF. The CDR3 bases are TGTGCCACCTCAATAACTCGGACAGCCCAGGGGGATACGCAGTATTTT.

The chain employs TRBV2 and TRBJ1-3, with D perhaps TRBD1 (5 bases). The ends were cut back, 7 bases at V and 7 bases at J, with 14 bases in the middle. This CDR3 has 13 amino acids. Germline CDR1 reads SNHLY; CDR2 reads FYNNEI. The CDR3 DNA reads TGTGCCAGCATGGCAGGGACTATGAACACCATATATTTT. This sequence encodes CASMAGTMNTIYF.

V is TRBV28 and J is TRBJ1-1; D is uncertain. The germline V gene has CDR1 MDHEN and CDR2 SYDVKM. The CDR3 has 12 amino acids. V lost 11 bases and J lost 5, with 15 bases in between. The CDR3 nucleotides are TGTGCCCTCGGCGACCTTAAGACTGAAGCTTTCTTT. Amino acid sequence: CALGDLKTEAFF. The full variable domain, completed using reference TRBV28 and TRBJ1-1, is DVKVTQSSRYLVKRTGEKVFLECVQDMDHENMFWYRQDPGLGLRLIYFSYDVKMKEKGDIPEGYSVSREKKERFSLILESASTNQTSMYLCALGDLKTEAFFGQGTRLTVV.

Only a few counts were recorded for this clonotype. V usage is TRBV10-3 and J usage is TRBJ2-1; maybe TRBD1 (6 bases). In germline, CDR1 is ENHRY, CDR2 SYGVKD. The CDR3 is 14 amino acids. Trimming left V 6 bases short and J 5 bases short, with 14 bases between. The CDR3 sequence: CAISEVQGNNEQFF. CDR3 nucleotides: TGTGCCATCAGCGAAGTACAGGGAAACAATGAGCAGTTCTTC.

The table lists this clonotype with a few counts. This chain's CDR3 is CASSVRTGGYEQYF. The DNA of the CDR3 is TGTGCCAGCAGTGTCCGGACTGGCGGCTACGAGCAGTACTTC. This chain joins TRBV6-1 and TRBJ2-7; a weak D match, TRBD2 (5 bases). The CDR3 covers 14 residues. Trimming cost V 4 bases and J 3 bases, with 13 bases left between them. The germline V gene has CDR1 MNHNS and CDR2 SASEGT.

This clonotype has only a few counts. This chain joins TRBV6-1 and TRBJ1-5; TRBD1 agrees at 8 bases. V was clipped by 6 bases and J by 4 bases; unmatched bases: 5. The V gene's germline CDR1 is MNHNS and CDR2 SASEGT. The CDR3 covers 14 residues. DNA of the CDR3: TGTGCCAGCAGAGACACAGGGGGAAATCAGCCCCAGCATTTT. Residues: CASRDTGGNQPQHF.

This chain connects TRBV20-1 to TRBJ2-7; D not resolved. This CDR3 is 12 amino acids long. V was shortened by 6 bases and J by 4 bases, with 13 bases between the two germline ends. Germline values: CDR1 DFQATT, CDR2 SNEGSKA (reference sequence). CDR3 sequence (DNA): TGCAGTGCGCTATCCCCTAGTTACGAGCAGTACTTC. This sequence encodes CSALSPSYEQYF.

The rearrangement joins TRBV4-2 to TRBJ2-3, with 7 bases matching TRBD2. Trimming cost V 4 bases and J 3 bases; bases outside gene matches: 7. The CDR3 is 15 residues long. Per germline, CDR1 LGHNA and CDR2 YNFKEQ. DNA of the CDR3: TGTGCCAGCAGCCGGGAGGCGGGAGCTACAGATACGCAGTATTTT. Protein sequence: CASSREAGATDTQYF.

Only a few counts were recorded for this clonotype. The chain uses TRBV20-1 and TRBJ2-7; 7 bases are a match to TRBD2. The J segment lost 3 bases and the V segment lost 3 bases, leaving 11 bases of the junction unmatched. CDR1 DFQATT and CDR2 SNEGSKA come from the germline V gene (reference sequence). The CDR3 consists of 15 residues. The CDR3: CSARAGLAAVYEQYF. The CDR3 DNA sequence: TGCAGTGCTAGGGCCGGGCTAGCGGCCGTCTACGAGCAGTACTTC.

In its sample, this clonotype was seen many times. The chain employs TRBV29-1 and TRBJ1-5; D call uncertain. The ends were cut back, 4 bases at V and 5 bases at J, with 12 bases in the middle. The CDR3 spans 13 residues. Germline-derived CDR1 and CDR2 are SQVTM and ANQGSEA. The CDR3: CSVGTDGDQPQHF. The CDR3 nucleotides read TGCAGCGTTGGGACGGACGGGGATCAGCCCCAGCATTTT.

CDR3 in amino acids: CASSLDGEESTEAFF. The DNA for the CDR3 is TGTGCCAGCAGCTTAGATGGGGAAGAAAGTACTGAAGCTTTCTTT. The V and J genes are TRBV7-3 and TRBJ1-1; D unclear. The length of the CDR3 is 15 residues. Germline loops: CDR1 SGHTA, CDR2 FQGTGA. Trimming took off 2 bases at V and 5 bases at J, with 15 bases between the two ends.

A remark on this clonotype: Compared with germline, one end of the junction differs, possibly owing to a read error. The rearrangement links TRBV7-7 to TRBJ2-5; 7 nucleotides line up with TRBD1. CDR1 and CDR2 from the germline V gene are SSHAT and FNYEAQ (reference sequence). CDR3 size: 14 residues. As DNA, the CDR3 is TGTGCTAGCAGTCGGGACAGCTCCGGGCAGACCCAGTACTTC. Its translation: CASSRDSSGQTQYF.

The chain has TRBV7-9 and TRBJ2-5, with D perhaps being TRBD1 or TRBD2 (6 bases each). V dropped 1 base and J dropped 5 bases, with 14 bases sitting between them. CDR1 is SEHNR and CDR2 is FQNEAQ in the germline V gene (reference sequence). The CDR3 is made up of 15 amino acids. In DNA, the CDR3 is TGTGCCAGCAGCTTAGTTGGGGGCGCGGGGGAGACCCAGTACTTC. Amino acids: CASSLVGGAGETQYF.

This clonotype came up many times. The rearrangement links TRBV20-1 to TRBJ1-6, with D uncertain. V gave up 2 bases and J gave up 5 bases, with 7 bases separating them. CDR3 length: 13 amino acids. The germline gives CDR1 DFQATT, CDR2 SNEGSKA (reference sequence). In DNA form, the CDR3 reads TGCAGTGCTAGATTGGGAAATAATTCACCCCTCCACTTT. This sequence encodes CSARLGNNSPLHF.

The chain recombines TRBV7-9 with TRBJ2-1, with D possibly being TRBD1 (6 bases). Looked up from germline, CDR1 is SEHNR and CDR2 is FQNEAQ (reference sequence). Between the trimmed V and J ends, which lost 7 bases and 5 bases, there was a span of 18 bases. The CDR3 is 15 amino acids. The CDR3 protein is CASNSDRRYDNEQFF. The CDR3 DNA reads TGTGCCAGCAACTCTGACAGGAGGTACGACAATGAGCAGTTCTTC. Combining the CDR3 with reference TRBV7-9 and TRBJ2-1 gives the whole variable domain DTGVSQNPRHKITKRGQNVTFRCDPISEHNRLYWYRQTLGQGPEFLTYFQNEAQLEKSRLLSDRFSAERPKGSFSTLEIQRTEQGDSAMYLCASNSDRRYDNEQFFGPGTRLTVL.

This chain connects TRBV20-1 to TRBJ2-7; TRBD1 aligns across 7 bases. With V trimmed by 4 bases and J by 2 bases, 5 bases remained unmatched. Germline V gives CDR1 DFQATT, CDR2 SNEGSKA (reference sequence). The CDR3 sequence is 13 residues long. Here the CDR3 reads CSATRDRPYEQYF. CDR3 coding DNA: TGCAGTGCTACCCGGGACAGACCCTACGAGCAGTACTTC.

V usage is TRBV12-3 or TRBV12-4 and J usage is TRBJ1-5, with D unclear. The CDR3 totals 13 residues. Trimming left V 6 bases short and J 7 bases short, with 13 bases between. The CDR3 nucleotides read TGTGCCAGCAGCTTCGGCTCGGGGCAGCCCCAGCATTTT. Its protein is CASSFGSGQPQHF.

A few counts support this clonotype. The chain recombines TRBV2 with TRBJ1-5; D unclear. This CDR3 has 13 residues. Germline lookup yields CDR1 SNHLY and CDR2 FYNNEI. V lost 6 bases, J lost 3 bases, and 9 bases lay in between. The CDR3 reads CASRQSFNQPQHF. The CDR3 coding sequence is TGTGCCAGCAGGCAGTCCTTCAATCAGCCCCAGCATTTT.

At least ten counts were recorded for this clonotype. The CDR3 loop reads CSASRGDNEQFF. DNA for the CDR3: TGCAGTGCTTCAAGGGGGGACAATGAGCAGTTCTTC. This chain joins TRBV20-1 and TRBJ2-1, with D possibly called TRBD1 or TRBD2 (6 bases each). Trimming cost V 5 bases and J 5 bases, with 10 bases left between them. Germline V CDR1 and CDR2: DFQATT, SNEGSKA (reference sequence). This CDR3 comprises 12 residues.

In this sample, this clonotype turned up a few times. This rearrangement joins TRBV3-1 to TRBJ2-6; D is perhaps TRBD1 (5 bases). The germline gives CDR1 LGHDT, CDR2 YNNKEL (reference sequence). This CDR3 comprises 14 residues. Trimming took 4 bases from V and 3 from J, leaving 7 bases between them. CDR3 in DNA: TGTGCCAGCAGCCTAACAGGTGGGGCCAACGTCCTGACTTTC. This encodes CASSLTGGANVLTF.

This clonotype was observed many times. The chain joins TRBV5-1 to TRBJ2-3, with TRBD1 identical over 8 bases. The CDR3 length is 14 residues. The germline CDR1 and CDR2 sequences are SGHRS and YFSETQ. Trimming cost V 4 bases and J 4 bases; bases outside gene matches: 5. CDR3 bases: TGCGCCAGCAGCCCAACAGGGGGACCAGATACGCAGTATTTT. Translating it yields CASSPTGGPDTQYF.

In its sample, this clonotype was seen a few times. The chain couples TRBV7-8 to TRBJ1-1; TRBD1 matches 7 bases. Germline lookup yields CDR1 SGHVS and CDR2 FQNEAQ. CDR3 length: 15 residues. Trimming took 5 bases from V and 5 from J; bases not matched to a gene: 11. The CDR3 DNA reads as TGTGCCAGCAGCGGCTACAGGGGCGGAGGGACTGAAGCTTTCTTT. It translates to CASSGYRGGGTEAFF.

This sequence joins TRBV5-1 and TRBJ2-7; 9 bases fit TRBD1. CDR1 and CDR2 (germline): SGHRS, YFSETQ. The V gene end was trimmed by 1 base and the J gene end by 5 bases; junction bases not matched to a gene: 10. The CDR3 is 16 residues long. The CDR3 region has the DNA TGCGCCAGCAGCTTGACTCCGGGACAGGGTAATAACGAGCAGTACTTC. Translated: CASSLTPGQGNNEQYF.

This clonotype was counted many times. The V call is TRBV20-1, the J call TRBJ1-4; no clear D gene. This CDR3 region has 14 residues. The V gene lost 6 bases and the J gene lost 2 bases, with 13 bases spanning the gap. Germline lookup yields CDR1 DFQATT and CDR2 SNEGSKA (reference sequence). The CDR3 coding sequence is TGCAGTGCATCTGCCACAGCGACTAATGAAAAACTGTTTTTT. Protein product: CSASATATNEKLFF.

This clonotype was seen only a few times. The chain employs TRBV5-1 and TRBJ1-2; 7 bases are a match to TRBD1. The CDR3 loop spans 15 amino acids. Germline V CDR1 and CDR2: SGHRS, YFSETQ. The V and J ends lost 5 bases and 4 bases, in that order; junction bases with no gene match: 11. The CDR3 sequence: CASRREQGILYGYTF. CDR3 in DNA: TGCGCCAGCAGGAGAGAACAGGGGATCCTCTATGGCTACACCTTC.